Presented here are 25 T cell receptor beta chains from one specimen sequenced in a study of T cell repertoires in cytomegalovirus infection. No antigen has been assigned to these receptors. A single record per CDR3 protein comes from TCRdb applying MiXCR to the reads. The profile covers some 800,000 distinct CDR3 sequences, with almost 30% appearing a single time and roughly 14% taken by the ten largest. The sequencing used cultured CD8+ T cells from PBMCs, collected from culture after CMV antigen stimulation. The receptors originated from a human donor in good health (CMV status not recorded). Some clones in this sample may be carry-over from other donors' samples.

This clonotype has only a few counts. This chain joins TRBV6-6 and TRBJ2-7, with D possibly being TRBD2 (6 bases). Germline CDR1 MNHNY, CDR2 SVGAGI (reference sequence). The ends were cut back, 7 bases at V and 7 bases at J, with 20 bases in the middle. The CDR3 contains 14 residues. The DNA of the CDR3 is TGTGCCAGCACCCCAGGAGGGGCCGTCTATGAGCAGTACTTC. Amino acid sequence: CASTPGGAVYEQYF.

This clonotype was counted between two and nine times. The CDR3 sequence: CSVVEGSPYNEQFF. DNA of the CDR3: TGCAGCGTTGTCGAGGGATCCCCCTACAATGAGCAGTTCTTC. This chain joins TRBV29-1 and TRBJ2-1; the D gene is possibly TRBD2 (5 bases). The germline V and J ends were trimmed by 4 bases and 2 bases, with 12 bases remaining between them. The CDR3 contains 14 residues. Germline V gene lookup returns CDR1 SQVTM and CDR2 ANQGSEA.

V and J are TRBV7-9 and TRBJ2-3, with no clear D. Germline-derived CDR1 and CDR2 are SEHNR and FQNEAQ (reference sequence). The CDR3 runs to 13 residues. The germline V and J ends were trimmed by 5 bases and 2 bases, with 8 bases remaining between them. The CDR3 sequence: CASSPPPTDTQYF. The DNA of the CDR3 is TGTGCCAGCAGCCCGCCTCCCACAGATACGCAGTATTTT.

At least ten counts were recorded for this clonotype. The chain links TRBV7-9 to TRBJ1-1, with D possibly TRBD1 on 5 matching bases. Trimming took off 3 bases at V and 3 bases at J, with 11 bases between the two ends. CDR1 and CDR2 from the germline V gene are SEHNR and FQNEAQ (reference sequence). This CDR3 has 14 amino acids. CDR3 residues: CASSLEGVYTEAFF. CDR3 bases: TGTGCCAGCAGCTTGGAAGGGGTGTACACTGAAGCTTTCTTT.

The genes are TRBV7-9 and TRBJ2-3, with D possibly being TRBD1 (6 bases). The CDR3 is 14 residues long. CDR1 SEHNR and CDR2 FQNEAQ come from the germline V gene (reference sequence). V shed 5 bases and J shed 3 bases, with 12 bases lying between them. The CDR3 spells CASSPQGKTDTQYF. CDR3 coding DNA: TGTGCCAGCAGCCCCCAGGGGAAAACAGATACGCAGTATTTT. The variable domain in full, completed from reference TRBV7-9 and TRBJ2-3, reads DTGVSQNPRHKITKRGQNVTFRCDPISEHNRLYWYRQTLGQGPEFLTYFQNEAQLEKSRLLSDRFSAERPKGSFSTLEIQRTEQGDSAMYLCASSPQGKTDTQYFGPGTRLTVL.

This clonotype was seen a handful of times. The chain is built from TRBV10-3 and TRBJ2-1; unclear D gene. The CDR3 has 15 residues. V was clipped by 6 bases and J by 2 bases, with 14 bases between them. Germline values: CDR1 ENHRY, CDR2 SYGVKD. This CDR3 is CAIRVEEPTYNEQFF. CDR3 sequence (DNA): TGTGCCATCAGGGTTGAGGAACCTACCTACAATGAGCAGTTCTTC.

The chain combines TRBV6-1 with TRBJ1-2, with 7 positions matching TRBD1. The CDR3 runs to 15 residues. Germline V gene lookup returns CDR1 MNHNS and CDR2 SASEGT. V was pared by 4 bases and J by 4 bases, with 9 bases of the junction left unmatched. Here the CDR3 reads CASSVVTGTVYGYTF. CDR3 sequence (DNA): TGTGCCAGCAGTGTGGTGACGGGGACAGTCTATGGCTACACCTTC.

The gene calls are TRBV3-1 and TRBJ2-4; TRBD2 matches at 8 bases. The CDR3 sequence is 18 residues long. J gave up 0 bases and V 0 bases, and 7 bases lay outside the gene matches. In germline, CDR1 is LGHDT, CDR2 YNNKEL (reference sequence). In DNA form, the CDR3 reads TGTGCCAGCAGCCAAGATATAGCGGGGCTCCTAGCCAAAAACATTCAGTACTTC. Its protein is CASSQDIAGLLAKNIQYF.

The sample holds a few counts of this clonotype. V usage is TRBV12-3 or TRBV12-4 and J usage is TRBJ2-5; 7 nucleotides line up with TRBD1. The J segment lost 2 bases and the V segment lost 6 bases, leaving 9 bases of the junction unmatched. This CDR3 comprises 15 residues. Here the CDR3 reads CASSPGQLPQETQYF. CDR3 in DNA: TGTGCCAGCAGCCCGGGACAGCTTCCTCAAGAGACCCAGTACTTC.

This clonotype was seen repeatedly, ten times or more. The CDR3 DNA is TGTGCCAGCAGTGGGTTGTACGAGCAGTACTTC. Its translation: CASSGLYEQYF. This chain uses TRBV7-8 with TRBJ2-7; D ambiguous. The CDR3 is 11 amino acids. CDR1 and CDR2 from the germline V gene are SGHVS and FQNEAQ. Trimming stripped 6 bases from V and 4 bases from J, with 7 bases between.

This clonotype was observed a few times. The chain links TRBV20-1 to TRBJ2-1, with D uncertain. The germline V and J ends were trimmed by 6 bases and 0 bases, with 15 bases remaining between them. CDR3 length: 15 amino acids. The germline gives CDR1 DFQATT, CDR2 SNEGSKA (reference sequence). The CDR3 region is CSAPGRMSSYNEQFF. The CDR3 DNA reads as TGCAGTGCCCCAGGTCGCATGAGCTCCTACAATGAGCAGTTCTTC.

This clonotype was detected only a few times. The chain couples TRBV4-1 to TRBJ2-3; possible D gene TRBD2, 6 bases. CDR1 and CDR2 from the germline V gene are MGHRA and YSYEKL. The CDR3 is 16 amino acids. V was trimmed by 0 bases and J by 0 bases, leaving 10 bases between them. The chain's CDR3 is CASSQEGGRSTDTQYF. The CDR3 nucleotides are TGCGCCAGCAGCCAAGAGGGGGGACGAAGCACAGATACGCAGTATTTT.

V gene TRBV6-1 combines with J gene TRBJ2-7; the D gene is possibly TRBD1 (5 bases). V shed 6 bases and J shed 5 bases, with 11 bases lying between them. CDR3 length: 12 residues. Germline V gene lookup returns CDR1 MNHNS and CDR2 SASEGT. The CDR3 DNA is TGTGCCAGCAGCGCAGGGTTCCACGAGCAGTACGTC. Residues: CASSAGFHEQYV.

V and J are TRBV7-8 and TRBJ2-1; 8 nucleotides agree with TRBD1. With 5 bases clipped from V and 8 bases from J, the junction kept 11 bases outside the gene matches. Germline assignment: CDR1 SGHVS and CDR2 FQNEAQ. This CDR3 is built from 15 residues. The chain's CDR3 is CASSGRDRLRDEQFF. The DNA for the CDR3 is TGTGCCAGCAGCGGACGGGACAGGTTGCGGGATGAGCAGTTCTTC. Using reference TRBV7-8 and TRBJ2-1 for the parts outside the CDR3, the full variable domain is GAGVSQSPRYKVAKRGQDVALRCDPISGHVSLFWYQQALGQGPEFLTYFQNEAQLDKSGLPSDRFFAERPEGSVSTLKIQRTQQEDSAVYLCASSGRDRLRDEQFFGPGTRLTVL.

This chain connects TRBV15 to TRBJ2-1, with 7 bases that match TRBD2. CDR3 length equals 16 residues. CDR1 is LNHNV, CDR2 YYDKDF, per germline (reference sequence). V shed 3 bases and J 0 bases; nucleotides not matched to a gene: 5. This CDR3 is CATSRILAISYNEQFF. The CDR3 DNA is TGTGCCACCAGCAGGATACTAGCGATCTCCTACAATGAGCAGTTCTTC.

This clonotype appeared a few times. The chain has TRBV20-1 and TRBJ2-1; 7 nucleotides align to TRBD2. J gave up 1 base and V 0 bases, and 3 bases lay outside the gene matches. Per the germline V gene, CDR1 is DFQATT and CDR2 is SNEGSKA (reference sequence). There are 15 residues in the CDR3. CDR3 region: CSARDILASYNEQFF. The DNA for the CDR3 is TGCAGTGCTAGAGATATACTAGCGTCCTACAATGAGCAGTTCTTC.

The chain employs TRBV9 and TRBJ2-1; 11 positions match TRBD2. Trimming removed 4 bases from V and 10 bases from J; junction bases left unmatched: 10. Germline CDR1 reads SGDLS; CDR2 reads YYNGEE. The length of the CDR3 is 15 residues. The CDR3 DNA sequence: TGTGCCAGCAGCCCCCCCCTAGCGGGGGGAAAAGAGCAGTTCTTC. Translation: CASSPPLAGGKEQFF.

V gene TRBV20-1 combines with J gene TRBJ2-5, with D maybe TRBD1 (5 bases). Germline assignment: CDR1 DFQATT and CDR2 SNEGSKA (reference sequence). Trimming cost V 3 bases and J 6 bases, with 14 bases left between them. The CDR3 loop spans 13 amino acids. CDR3 DNA: TGCAGTGCTAGGGCAGGGTTCGCGCAGACCCAGTACTTC. Protein sequence: CSARAGFAQTQYF.

This clonotype was seen a handful of times. This chain uses TRBV6-1 with TRBJ2-7; weak D call: TRBD2 (6 bases). Trimming took off 3 bases at V and 1 base at J, with 13 bases between the two ends. This CDR3 has 15 amino acids. CDR1 MNHNS and CDR2 SASEGT come from the germline V gene. Written as DNA, the CDR3 is TGTGCCAGCAGTGATTTACGACTAGGGTCCTACGAGCAGTACTTC. Its translation: CASSDLRLGSYEQYF.

J is TRBJ2-3 and V is TRBV6-5; D is perhaps TRBD2 (6 bases). The V end lost 6 bases, the J end lost 2 bases, and 15 bases lay between the germline ends. This CDR3 has 15 amino acids. From germline, CDR1 is MNHEY and CDR2 SVGAGI. CDR3 loop: CASSSGTFYTDTQYF. CDR3 in DNA: TGTGCCAGCAGCTCCGGGACTTTCTACACAGATACGCAGTATTTT.

V and J are TRBV6-5 and TRBJ2-7; 7 nucleotides line up with TRBD1. The CDR3 sequence is 15 residues long. The germline V gene has CDR1 MNHEY and CDR2 SVGAGI. Trimming cost V 6 bases and J 0 bases; bases outside gene matches: 8. This chain's CDR3 is CASSPTGTSSYEQYV. CDR3 coding DNA: TGTGCCAGCAGCCCGACAGGGACGAGCTCCTACGAGCAGTACGTC.

This chain connects TRBV29-1 to TRBJ1-2, with D tentatively TRBD1 (5 bases). With 5 bases removed from V and 8 bases from J, the gap between germline ends came to 18 bases. Germline V CDR1 and CDR2: SQVTM, ANQGSEA. The CDR3 has 13 residues. The CDR3 region has the DNA TGCAGCGTTCGGGACGGAACTTCTGGGGGCTACACCTTC. The encoded protein is CSVRDGTSGGYTF.

With respect to this clonotype: The junction does not match germline at one end; this may be a read error. The rearrangement links TRBV28 to TRBJ1-5; D gene unclear. There are 12 residues in the CDR3. Per the germline V gene, CDR1 is MDHEN and CDR2 is SYDVKM. This CDR3 is CASGLSLQPQHF. CDR3 nucleotide sequence: TGTGCCAGCGGTTTATCCCTTCAGCCCCAGCATTTT.

This clonotype showed up just a few times. The rearrangement links TRBV9 to TRBJ2-1, with 10 bases identical to TRBD2. The CDR3 spans 15 residues. Germline loops: CDR1 SGDLS, CDR2 YYNGEE. The trim removed 4 bases at V and 7 bases at J, leaving 8 bases unmatched. The CDR3 region is CASSPTSGAQNEQFF. The CDR3 DNA sequence: TGTGCCAGCAGCCCAACTAGCGGGGCCCAAAATGAGCAGTTCTTC. Drawing the rest from reference TRBV9 and TRBJ2-1, the complete variable domain is DSGVTQTPKHLITATGQRVTLRCSPRSGDLSVYWYQQSLDQGLQFLIQYYNGEERAKGNILERFSAQQFPDLHSELNLSSLELGDSALYFCASSPTSGAQNEQFFGPGTRLTVL.

This clonotype was found a few times. This chain links TRBV4-3 with TRBJ2-1, with TRBD2 matching over 9 bases. CDR1 and CDR2 from the germline V gene are LGHNA and YSLEER. The CDR3 extends over 17 amino acids. Trimming at V came to 1 base and at J to 4 bases, leaving 8 bases not matched to a gene. The DNA for the CDR3 is TGCGCCAGCAGCCAAGGTGCTAGCGGGGACCCATACAATGAGCAGTTCTTC. As protein: CASSQGASGDPYNEQFF.